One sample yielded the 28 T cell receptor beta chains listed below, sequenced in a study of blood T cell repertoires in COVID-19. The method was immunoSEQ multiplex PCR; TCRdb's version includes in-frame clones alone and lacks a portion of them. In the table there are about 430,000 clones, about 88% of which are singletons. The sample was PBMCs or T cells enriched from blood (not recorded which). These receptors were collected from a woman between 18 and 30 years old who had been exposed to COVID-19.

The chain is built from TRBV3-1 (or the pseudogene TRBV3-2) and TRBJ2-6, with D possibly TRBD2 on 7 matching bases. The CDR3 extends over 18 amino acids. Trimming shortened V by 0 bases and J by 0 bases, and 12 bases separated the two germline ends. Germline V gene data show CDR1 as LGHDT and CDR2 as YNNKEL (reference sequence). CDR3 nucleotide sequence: TGTGCCAGCAGCCAAGACGCGGGGGCTGTCTCTGGGGCCAACGTCCTGACTTTC. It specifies CASSQDAGAVSGANVLTF.

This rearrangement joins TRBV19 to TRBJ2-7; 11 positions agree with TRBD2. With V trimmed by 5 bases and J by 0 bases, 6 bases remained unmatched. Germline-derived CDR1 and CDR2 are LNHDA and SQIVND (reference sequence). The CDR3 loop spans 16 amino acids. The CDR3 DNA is TGTGCCAGTAGTCCCCCGGGACTAGCGGACTCCTACGAGCAGTACTTC. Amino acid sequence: CASSPPGLADSYEQYF.

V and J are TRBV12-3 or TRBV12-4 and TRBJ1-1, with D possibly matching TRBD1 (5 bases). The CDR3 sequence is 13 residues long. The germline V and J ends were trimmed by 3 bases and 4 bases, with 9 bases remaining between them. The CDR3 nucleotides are TGTGCCAGCAGTTTTAGGCAGGGCACTGAAGCTTTCTTT. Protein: CASSFRQGTEAFF.

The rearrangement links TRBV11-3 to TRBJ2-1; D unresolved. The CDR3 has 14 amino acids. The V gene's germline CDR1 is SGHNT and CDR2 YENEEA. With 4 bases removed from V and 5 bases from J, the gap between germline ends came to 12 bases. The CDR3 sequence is CASSSLSSDNEQFF. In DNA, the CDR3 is TGTGCCAGCAGCTCCCTGTCGAGCGACAATGAGCAGTTCTTC.

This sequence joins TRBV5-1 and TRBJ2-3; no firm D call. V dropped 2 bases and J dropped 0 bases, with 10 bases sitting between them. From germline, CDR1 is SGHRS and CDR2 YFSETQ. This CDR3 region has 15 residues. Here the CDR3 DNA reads TGCGCCAGCAGCTTCACGGGTACTAGCACAGATACGCAGTATTTT. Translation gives CASSFTGTSTDTQYF. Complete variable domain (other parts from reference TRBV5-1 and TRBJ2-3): KAGVTQTPRYLIKTRGQQVTLSCSPISGHRSVSWYQQTPGQGLQFLFEYFSETQRNKGNFPGRFSGRQFSNSRSEMNVSTLELGDSALYLCASSFTGTSTDTQYFGPGTRLTVL.

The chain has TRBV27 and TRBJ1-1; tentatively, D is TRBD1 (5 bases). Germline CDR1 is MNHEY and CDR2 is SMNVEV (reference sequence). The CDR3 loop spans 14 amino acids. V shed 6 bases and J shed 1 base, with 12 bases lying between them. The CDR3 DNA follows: TGTGCCAGCAGCCTAAACACAGGGAACACTGAAGCTTTCTTT. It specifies CASSLNTGNTEAFF.

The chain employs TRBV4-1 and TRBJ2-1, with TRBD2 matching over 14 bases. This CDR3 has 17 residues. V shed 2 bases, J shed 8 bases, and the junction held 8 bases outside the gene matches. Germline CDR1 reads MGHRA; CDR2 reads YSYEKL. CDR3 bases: TGCGCCAGCAGCCAACCTCCCGGGACTAGCGGGAGCCATGAGCAGTTCTTC. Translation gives CASSQPPGTSGSHEQFF.

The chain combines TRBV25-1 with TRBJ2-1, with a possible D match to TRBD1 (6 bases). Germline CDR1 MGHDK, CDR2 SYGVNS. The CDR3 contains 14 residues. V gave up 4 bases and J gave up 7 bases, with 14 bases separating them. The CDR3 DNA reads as TGTGCCAGCAGTGGCAAGCGACAGGAAAATGAGCAGTTCTTC. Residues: CASSGKRQENEQFF.

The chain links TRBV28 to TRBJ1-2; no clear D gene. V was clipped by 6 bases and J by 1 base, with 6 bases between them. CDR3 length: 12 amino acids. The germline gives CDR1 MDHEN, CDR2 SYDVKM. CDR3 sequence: CASSLFNYGYTF. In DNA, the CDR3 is TGTGCCAGCAGCCTATTTAACTATGGCTACACCTTC.

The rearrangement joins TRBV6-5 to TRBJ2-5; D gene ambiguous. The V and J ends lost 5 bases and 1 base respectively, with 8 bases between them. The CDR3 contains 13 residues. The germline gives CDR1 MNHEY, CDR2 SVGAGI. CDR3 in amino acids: CASSTTTQETQYF. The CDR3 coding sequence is TGTGCCAGCAGTACCACAACCCAAGAGACCCAGTACTTC.

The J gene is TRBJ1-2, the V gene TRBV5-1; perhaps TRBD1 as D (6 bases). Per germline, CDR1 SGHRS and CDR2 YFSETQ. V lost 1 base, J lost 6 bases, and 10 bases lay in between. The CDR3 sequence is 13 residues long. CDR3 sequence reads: CASSLQGPNGYTF. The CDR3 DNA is TGCGCCAGCAGCTTGCAGGGGCCCAATGGCTACACCTTC.

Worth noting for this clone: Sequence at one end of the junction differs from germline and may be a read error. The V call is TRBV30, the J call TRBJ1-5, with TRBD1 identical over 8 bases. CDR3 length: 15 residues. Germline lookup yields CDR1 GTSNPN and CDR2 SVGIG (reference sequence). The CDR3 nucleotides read TGTGCCTGGAGTTCCGGACAGGGTGGCAACCAGCCCCAGCATTTT. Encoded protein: CAWSSGQGGNQPQHF. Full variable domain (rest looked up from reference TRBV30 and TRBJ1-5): SQTIHQWPATLVQPVGSPLSLECTVEGTSNPNLYWYRQAAGRGLQLLFYSVGIGQISSEVPQNLSASRPQDRQFILSSKKLLLSDSGFYLCAWSSGQGGNQPQHFGDGTRLSIL.

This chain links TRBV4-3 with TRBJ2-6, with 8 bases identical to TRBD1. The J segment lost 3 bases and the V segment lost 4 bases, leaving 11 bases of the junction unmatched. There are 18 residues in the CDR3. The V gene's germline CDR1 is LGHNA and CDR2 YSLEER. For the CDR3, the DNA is TGCGCCAGCAGCCCTTTAGGACAGGGTCGACGTGGGGCCAACGTCCTGACTTTC. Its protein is CASSPLGQGRRGANVLTF.

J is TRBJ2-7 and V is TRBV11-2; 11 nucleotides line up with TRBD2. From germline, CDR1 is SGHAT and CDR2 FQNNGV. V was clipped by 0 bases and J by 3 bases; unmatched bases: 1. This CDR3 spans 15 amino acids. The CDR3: CASSLDGTSGYEQYF. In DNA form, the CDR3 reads TGTGCCAGCAGCTTAGATGGGACTAGCGGCTACGAGCAGTACTTC.

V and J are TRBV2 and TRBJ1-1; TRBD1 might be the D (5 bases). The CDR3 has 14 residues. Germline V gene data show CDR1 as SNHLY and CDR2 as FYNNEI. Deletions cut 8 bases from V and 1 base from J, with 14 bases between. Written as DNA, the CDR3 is TGTGCCAGCGGTCTCTCAAGGGGGAACACTGAAGCTTTCTTT. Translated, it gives CASGLSRGNTEAFF.

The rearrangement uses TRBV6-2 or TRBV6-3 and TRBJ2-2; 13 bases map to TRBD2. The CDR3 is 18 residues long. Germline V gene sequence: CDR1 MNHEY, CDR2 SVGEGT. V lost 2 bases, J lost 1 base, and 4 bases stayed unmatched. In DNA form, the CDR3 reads TGTGCCAGCAGTTACCTGGGACTAGCGGGGCAGAACACCGGGGAGCTGTTTTTT. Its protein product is CASSYLGLAGQNTGELFF.

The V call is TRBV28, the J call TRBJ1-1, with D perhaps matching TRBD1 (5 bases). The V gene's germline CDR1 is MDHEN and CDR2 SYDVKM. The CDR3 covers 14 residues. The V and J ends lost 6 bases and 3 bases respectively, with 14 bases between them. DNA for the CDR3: TGTGCCAGCAGACCGGGGGGGAGAGACACTGAAGCTTTCTTT. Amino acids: CASRPGGRDTEAFF. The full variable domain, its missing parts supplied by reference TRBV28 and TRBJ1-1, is DVKVTQSSRYLVKRTGEKVFLECVQDMDHENMFWYRQDPGLGLRLIYFSYDVKMKEKGDIPEGYSVSREKKERFSLILESASTNQTSMYLCASRPGGRDTEAFFGQGTRLTVV.

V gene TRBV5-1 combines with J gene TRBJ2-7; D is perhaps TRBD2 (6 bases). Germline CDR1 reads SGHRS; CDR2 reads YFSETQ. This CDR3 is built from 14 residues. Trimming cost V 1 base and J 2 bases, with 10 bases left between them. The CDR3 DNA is TGCGCCAGCAGCTTGCGGGGGACGACCTACGAGCAGTACTTC. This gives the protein CASSLRGTTYEQYF.

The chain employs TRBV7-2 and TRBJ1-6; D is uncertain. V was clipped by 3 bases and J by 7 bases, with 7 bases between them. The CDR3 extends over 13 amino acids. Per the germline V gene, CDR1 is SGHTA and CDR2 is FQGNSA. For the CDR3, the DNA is TGTGCCAGCAGCTTGGAGGTGAATTCACCCCTCCACTTT. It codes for CASSLEVNSPLHF.

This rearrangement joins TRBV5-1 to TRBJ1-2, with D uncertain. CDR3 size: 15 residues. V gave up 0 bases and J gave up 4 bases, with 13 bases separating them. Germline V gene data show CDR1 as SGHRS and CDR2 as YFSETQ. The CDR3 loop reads CASSLDPIASYGYTF. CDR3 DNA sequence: TGCGCCAGCAGCTTGGATCCTATAGCCTCCTATGGCTACACCTTC.

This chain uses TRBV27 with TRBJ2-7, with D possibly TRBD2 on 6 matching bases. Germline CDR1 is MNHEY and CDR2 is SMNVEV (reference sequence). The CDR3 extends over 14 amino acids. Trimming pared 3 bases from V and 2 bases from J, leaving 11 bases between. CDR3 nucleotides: TGTGCCAGCAGTTTTTCCGGCGGGGCCTACGAGCAGTACTTC. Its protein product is CASSFSGGAYEQYF.

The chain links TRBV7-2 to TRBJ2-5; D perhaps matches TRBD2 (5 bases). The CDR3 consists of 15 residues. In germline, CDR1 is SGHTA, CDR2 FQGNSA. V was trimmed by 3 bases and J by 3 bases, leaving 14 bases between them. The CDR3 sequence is CASSFDPSGEETQYF. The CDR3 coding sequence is TGTGCCAGCAGCTTCGACCCCTCCGGGGAAGAGACCCAGTACTTC.

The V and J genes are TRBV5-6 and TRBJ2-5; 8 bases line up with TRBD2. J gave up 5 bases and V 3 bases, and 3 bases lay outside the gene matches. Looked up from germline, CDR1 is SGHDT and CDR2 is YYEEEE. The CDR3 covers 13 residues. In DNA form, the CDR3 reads TGTGCCAGCAGCTCACGGGGGGGTGAGACCCAGTACTTC. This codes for CASSSRGGETQYF.

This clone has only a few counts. CDR3: CASSSTPGQGLIGYTF. Here the CDR3 DNA reads TGTGCCAGCAGTTCCACACCGGGACAGGGGCTAATTGGCTACACCTTC. V gene TRBV28 combines with J gene TRBJ1-2, with TRBD1 identical over 10 bases. CDR3 size: 16 residues. V dropped 4 bases and J dropped 7; count of bases not matched to a gene: 12. Germline lookup yields CDR1 MDHEN and CDR2 SYDVKM.

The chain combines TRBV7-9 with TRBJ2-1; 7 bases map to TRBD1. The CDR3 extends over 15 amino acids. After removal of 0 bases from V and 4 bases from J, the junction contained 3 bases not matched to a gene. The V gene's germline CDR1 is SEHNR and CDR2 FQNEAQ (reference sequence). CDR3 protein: CASSLADREYNEQFF. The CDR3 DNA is TGTGCCAGCAGCTTAGCTGACAGGGAATACAATGAGCAGTTCTTC.

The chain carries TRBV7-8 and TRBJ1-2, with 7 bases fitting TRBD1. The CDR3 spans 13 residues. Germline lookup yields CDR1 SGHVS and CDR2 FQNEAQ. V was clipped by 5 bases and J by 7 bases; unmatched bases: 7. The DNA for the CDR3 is TGTGCCAGCAGCCAGGGGGAATTCAGTGGCTACACCTTC. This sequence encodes CASSQGEFSGYTF.

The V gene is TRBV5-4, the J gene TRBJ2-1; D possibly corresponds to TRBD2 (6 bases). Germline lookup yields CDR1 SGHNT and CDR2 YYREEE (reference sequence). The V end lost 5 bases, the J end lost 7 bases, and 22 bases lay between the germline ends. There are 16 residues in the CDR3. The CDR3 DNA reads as TGTGCCAGCAGACCAGCTTCTAGCGTGCTTGGGAATGAGCAGTTCTTC. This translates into CASRPASSVLGNEQFF. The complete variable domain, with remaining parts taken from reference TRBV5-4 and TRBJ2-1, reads ETGVTQSPTHLIKTRGQQVTLRCSSQSGHNTVSWYQQALGQGPQFIFQYYREEENGRGNFPPRFSGLQFPNYSSELNVNALELDDSALYLCASRPASSVLGNEQFFGPGTRLTVL.

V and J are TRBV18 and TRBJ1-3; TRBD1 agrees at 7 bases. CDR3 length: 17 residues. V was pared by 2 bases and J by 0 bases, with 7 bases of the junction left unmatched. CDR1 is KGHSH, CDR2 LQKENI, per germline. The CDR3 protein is CASSPETGQASGNTIYF. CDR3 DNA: TGTGCCAGCTCACCAGAGACAGGGCAAGCCTCTGGAAACACCATATATTTT.